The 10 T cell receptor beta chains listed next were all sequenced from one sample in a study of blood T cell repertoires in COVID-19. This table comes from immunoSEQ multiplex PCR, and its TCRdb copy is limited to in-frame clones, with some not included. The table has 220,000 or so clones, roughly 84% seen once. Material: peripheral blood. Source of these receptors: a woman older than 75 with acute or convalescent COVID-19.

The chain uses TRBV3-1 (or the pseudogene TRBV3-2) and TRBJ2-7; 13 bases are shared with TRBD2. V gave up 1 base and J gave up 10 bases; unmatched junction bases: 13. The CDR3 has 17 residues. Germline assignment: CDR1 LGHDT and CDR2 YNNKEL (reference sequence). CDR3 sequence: CASSQATGLAGKSEQYF. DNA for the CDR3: TGTGCCAGCAGCCAAGCCACGGGACTAGCGGGGAAATCGGAACAGTACTTC.

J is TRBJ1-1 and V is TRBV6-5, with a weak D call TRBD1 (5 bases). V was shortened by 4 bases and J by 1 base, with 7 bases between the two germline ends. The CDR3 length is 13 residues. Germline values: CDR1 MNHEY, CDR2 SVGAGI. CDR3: CASSSGGNTEAFF. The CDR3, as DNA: TGTGCCAGCAGTTCGGGGGGGAACACTGAAGCTTTCTTT.

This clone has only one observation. CDR3 in amino acids: CAWSRVRVNEQYF. Here the CDR3 DNA reads TGTGCCTGGAGTCGCGTCAGGGTGAACGAGCAGTACTTC. This chain links TRBV30 with TRBJ2-7, with a tentative D call TRBD1 (5 bases). Trimming removed 2 bases at V and 5 bases at J, with 13 bases between. CDR1 is GTSNPN and CDR2 is SVGIG in the germline V gene (reference sequence). The CDR3 is made up of 13 amino acids.

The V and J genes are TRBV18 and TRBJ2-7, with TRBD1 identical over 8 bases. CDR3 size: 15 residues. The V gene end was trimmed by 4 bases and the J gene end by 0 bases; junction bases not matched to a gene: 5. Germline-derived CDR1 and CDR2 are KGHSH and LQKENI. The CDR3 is CASSRRDRSSYEQYF. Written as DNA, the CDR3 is TGTGCCAGCTCACGAAGGGACAGGAGCTCCTACGAGCAGTACTTC.

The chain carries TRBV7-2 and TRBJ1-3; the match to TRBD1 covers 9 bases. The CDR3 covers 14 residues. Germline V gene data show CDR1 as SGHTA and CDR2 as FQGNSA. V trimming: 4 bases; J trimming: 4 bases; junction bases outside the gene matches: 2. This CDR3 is CASSYRGPGNTIYF. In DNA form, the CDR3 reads TGTGCCAGCAGCTACAGGGGGCCAGGAAACACCATATATTTT.

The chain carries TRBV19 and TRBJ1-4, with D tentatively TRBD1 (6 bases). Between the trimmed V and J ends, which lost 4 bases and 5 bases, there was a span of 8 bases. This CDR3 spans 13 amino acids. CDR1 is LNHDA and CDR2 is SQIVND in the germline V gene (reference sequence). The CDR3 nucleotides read TGTGCCAGTAGTACAGGGGTAAATGAAAAACTGTTTTTT. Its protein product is CASSTGVNEKLFF.

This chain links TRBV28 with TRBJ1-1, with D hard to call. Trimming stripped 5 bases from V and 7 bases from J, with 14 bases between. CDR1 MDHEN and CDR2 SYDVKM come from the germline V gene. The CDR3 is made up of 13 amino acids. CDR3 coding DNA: TGTGCCAGCAGTCCCGGGTCCTCCCTTGAAGCTTTCTTT. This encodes CASSPGSSLEAFF.

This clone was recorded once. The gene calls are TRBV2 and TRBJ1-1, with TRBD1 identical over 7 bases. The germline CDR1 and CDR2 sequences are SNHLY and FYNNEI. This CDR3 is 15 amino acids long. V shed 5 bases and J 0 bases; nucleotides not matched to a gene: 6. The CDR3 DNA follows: TGTGCCAGCAGTCGAGACGGGACAGTGAACACTGAAGCTTTCTTT. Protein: CASSRDGTVNTEAFF.

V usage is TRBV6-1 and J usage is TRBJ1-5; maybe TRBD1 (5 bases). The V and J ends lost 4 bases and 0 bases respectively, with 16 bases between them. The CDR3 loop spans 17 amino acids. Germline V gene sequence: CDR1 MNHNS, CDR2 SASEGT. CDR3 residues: CASSGGSVGSSNQPQHF. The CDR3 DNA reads TGTGCCAGCAGTGGGGGCTCCGTTGGTTCTAGCAATCAGCCCCAGCATTTT.

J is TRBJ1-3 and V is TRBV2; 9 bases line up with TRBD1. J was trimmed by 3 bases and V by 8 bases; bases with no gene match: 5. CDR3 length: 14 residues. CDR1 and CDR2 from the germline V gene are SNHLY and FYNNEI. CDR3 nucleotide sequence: TGTGCCAGCGGTAACAGGGGGCTTGGAAACACCATATATTTT. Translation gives CASGNRGLGNTIYF.